Described below is a single T cell receptor beta chain sequence and its context. The junction departs from germline at one end; a sequencing error may be responsible. The data were taken from a study of tumor-infiltrating lymphocytes in primary liver carcinoma. The CDR3 runs to 15 residues. The germline V gene encodes CDR1 MDHEN and CDR2 SYDVKM. Taking roughly 18-32 mg of unsorted bulk tissue, the authors co-extracted RNA and DNA. Synthesis of TCR beta cDNA was carried out from around 500 ng total RNA with a constant-region primer. The TCR beta library was amplified through three nested multiplex PCR rounds in a modified ARM-PCR procedure. Amplification in the first two PCR rounds was performed using TRBV1-TRBV30 forward primers and a C-beta reverse primer for around 11 cycles each. TCRdb reanalysed the multiplex PCR reads using MiXCR and keeps one entry per CDR3 protein. The sample lists 25,000 to 35,000 distinct CDR3 sequences, 60% to 85% occurring once.

The J gene is TRBJ1-6, the V gene TRBV28, with D perhaps matching TRBD1 (6 bases). The clonotype originates from a man aged 40-49 years with primary liver carcinoma and hepatitis B virus infection. Sequenced sample: liver tumor tissue from sampling region 5. Subset meaning: tumor region T5, tumor centre. The CDR3 DNA follows: TGTGTCAGCGGAACAGGGCCGGCCTATAATTCACCCCTCCACTTT. Translation: CVSGTGPAYNSPLHF.